This is a list of T cell receptor beta chains from one sample in a study of T-cell reconstitution after alpha-beta-depleted transplantation in children. TCRdb itself ran the PCR reads through MiXCR, one entry per CDR3 protein. The sample has 120,000 or so distinct CDR3 sequences, 20% to 25% seen once. The source material was PBMCs, mostly from graft donor cells, sampled 180 days after TCRalphabeta/CD19-depleted stem cell transplant. All receptors derive from a male patient aged 2-15 years who had a stem cell transplant for chronic granulomatous disease, so the T cells may come from the graft donor. The CDR3 runs from the conserved cysteine through the conserved F or W. Each record gives: J gene, V gene, clone size, D gene, CDR3 DNA, CDR3 protein. The D gene is left open where the match is weak. Some rows have no size entry. The others give once, few or many, or a class for an expanded clone.

TRBJ2-7 | TRBV12-3/TRBV12-4 | few | - | TGTGCCAGCAGTTCGGAGCGGGTCTCCTACGAGCAGTACTTC | CASSSERVSYEQYF
TRBJ2-3 | TRBV20-1 | many | - | TGCAGTGCTAGAGATCCCACCCGCATCACAGATACGCAGTATTTT | CSARDPTRITDTQYF
TRBJ2-2 | TRBV5-1 | - | TRBD2 | TGCGCCAGCAGCCTAATAGCGGGAGAGGTCGGGCAGCTGTTTTTT | CASSLIAGEVGQLFF
TRBJ1-5 | TRBV5-5 | many | - | TGTGCCAGCAGCTTGGTGCTTCAGGGGAAAAATCAGCCCCAGCATTTT | CASSLVLQGKNQPQHF
TRBJ1-4 | TRBV12-3/TRBV12-4 | few | TRBD1 | TGTGCCAGCAGCCTACGGACAGGCGACAAACTGTTTTTT | CASSLRTGDKLFF
TRBJ2-5 | TRBV27 | - | - | TGTGCCAGCAGTTTATCGGGGGGCACCAAAAAAGAGACCCAGTACTTC | CASSLSGGTKKETQYF
TRBJ2-7 | TRBV5-1 | many | TRBD1 | TGCGCCAGCAGCTTGGGGGACAGCCACTCCTACGAGCAGTACTTC | CASSLGDSHSYEQYF
TRBJ2-7 | TRBV27 | - | - | TGTGCCAGCAGTTCCCAGGGCCACGAGCAGTACTTC | CASSSQGHEQYF
TRBJ2-1 | TRBV25-1 | few | TRBD2 | TGTGCCAGCAGTGAACCTCCCGGGACTAGCATCAATGAGCAGTTCTTC | CASSEPPGTSINEQFF
TRBJ1-6 | TRBV10-3 | few | TRBD1 | TGTGCCATCAGTGAGTCGGGACAGGGTTGGAATTCACCCCTCCACTTT | CAISESGQGWNSPLHF
TRBJ1-2 | TRBV29-1 | many | TRBD1 | TGCAGCGTTGGGGGACAGGACGCTAACTATGGCTACACCTTC | CSVGGQDANYGYTF
TRBJ2-1 | TRBV12-3/TRBV12-4 | - | - | TGTGCCAGCAGTTTAGCCTGGTGGGAGGGGGATGAGCAGTTCTTC | CASSLAWWEGDEQFF
TRBJ1-2 | TRBV3-1 | many | TRBD1 | TGTGCCAGCAGCCAAGATTGGCAGGGGGCTTGGGGCTACACCTTC | CASSQDWQGAWGYTF
TRBJ2-7 | TRBV5-1 | - | - | TGCGCCAGCAGCTTGGTTCAGGGAATTTACGAGCAGTACTTC | CASSLVQGIYEQYF
TRBJ2-1 | TRBV20-1 | few | - | TGCAGTGCCAATCGGGTAGACTATGAGCAGTTCTTC | CSANRVDYEQFF
TRBJ1-1 | TRBV12-3/TRBV12-4 | many | TRBD1 | TGTGCCAGCAGCTGGGGACAGGATAACACTGAAGCTTTCTTT | CASSWGQDNTEAFF
TRBJ1-1 | TRBV20-1 | many | - | TGCAGTGCTAGAGGCCAGCTAAACACTGAAGCTTTCTTT | CSARGQLNTEAFF
TRBJ2-3 | TRBV20-1 | - | - | TGCAGTGCTAGGCTTCGGACTCCTCTTGCGGGCACAGATACGCAGTATTTT | CSARLRTPLAGTDTQYF
TRBJ2-2 | TRBV20-1 | many | TRBD1 | TGCAGTGCTAGAGATGGAGGACAGGGTGCTGGGGAGCTGTTTTTT | CSARDGGQGAGELFF
TRBJ2-2 | TRBV20-1 | once | - | TGCAGTGCTAGATGGGACGGAAACACCGGGGAGCTGTTTTTT | CSARWDGNTGELFF
TRBJ2-5 | TRBV28 | - | - | TGTGCCAGCAGTTTAGGGCGGAAGTACCAAGAGACCCAGTACTTC | CASSLGRKYQETQYF
TRBJ2-3 | TRBV7-8 | - | TRBD2 | TGTGCCAGCAGCCTTAGGGGCCCAGCGGGAGTCCCAGATACGCAGTATTTT | CASSLRGPAGVPDTQYF
TRBJ1-1 | TRBV6-2/TRBV6-3 | many | - | TGTGCCAGCAGCCTGATCTTAAACACTGAAGCTTTCTTT | CASSLILNTEAFF
TRBJ2-3 | TRBV7-9 | - | - | TGTGCCAGCAGCCCAGTCTCCACAGATACGCAGTATTTT | CASSPVSTDTQYF
TRBJ2-5 | TRBV5-1 | - | TRBD1 | TGCGCCAGCAGCACAGGACAGGGGGTCGGGCAAGAGACCCAGTACTTC | CASSTGQGVGQETQYF
TRBJ2-1 | TRBV6-6 | few | - | TGTGCCAGCAGTTACTTGGAAATCACGCAGTTCTTC | CASSYLEITQFF
TRBJ1-2 | TRBV20-1 | few | TRBD1 | TGCAGTGCTCCTTGGGACAGCCCCATAGGGGGCTACACCTTC | CSAPWDSPIGGYTF
TRBJ2-7 | TRBV20-1 | many | - | TGCAGTGCTAGAGATGGAGGGTGGGAGCAGTACTTC | CSARDGGWEQYF
TRBJ2-7 | TRBV5-1 | - | - | TGCGCCAGCAGCTTTATTTTTGGCGAGCAGTACTTC | CASSFIFGEQYF
TRBJ1-6 | TRBV3-1 | many | TRBD1 | TGTGCCAGCAGTGACATACAGGGGCATAATTCACCCCTCCACTTT | CASSDIQGHNSPLHF
TRBJ1-4 | TRBV6-2/TRBV6-3 | - | - | TGTGCCAGCAGTTACTGGGGGAGAACTAATGAAAAACTGTTTTTT | CASSYWGRTNEKLFF
TRBJ1-1 | TRBV20-1 | - | TRBD1 | TGCAGTGCTAGCAGGGGGAAAACTGAAGCTTTCTTT | CSASRGKTEAFF
TRBJ2-3 | TRBV9 | - | TRBD2 | TGTGCCAGCAGCCCACGGACTAGCCTCACAGATACGCAGTATTTT | CASSPRTSLTDTQYF